Sequencing of this TCR beta chain was carried out in a study of radiation and T cells in renal cell carcinoma. V shed 9 bases and J shed 4 bases, with 17 bases lying between them. Germline V gene lookup returns CDR1 SGHNT and CDR2 YYREEE (reference sequence). The CDR3 totals 14 residues. Findings and caveats of the study: Baseline intratumoral clonotype presence is unknown without pretreatment biopsies.

Profiling relied on immunoSEQ multiplex PCR, and the TCRdb table lists in-frame clones only, not all of them. The table shows fewer than 150,000 clones, with 88% occurring only once. The sample holds a few counts of this clone. Its antigen is still unknown. Documented time point: blood 2 weeks post-SBRT. Documented treatment: 15 Gy SBRT to primary tumor, nephrectomy 4 weeks later. This chain joins TRBV5-4 and TRBJ1-5, with TRBD1 as a possible D gene (5 bases). This specimen consisted of blood, obtained from a patient whose treatment included radiotherapy and nephrectomy. This receptor was identified in a woman between 70 and 85 years old with renal cell carcinoma. The CDR3 nucleotides are TGTGCCACCTCCTGGGAGGGACCGAATCAGCCCCAGCATTTT. Protein: CATSWEGPNQPQHF.